The clone carrying this T cell receptor beta chain was seen a handful of times. Germline CDR1 LNHDA, CDR2 SQIVND (reference sequence). With 3 bases clipped from V and 4 bases from J, the junction kept 9 bases outside the gene matches. The CDR3 is 16 amino acids. TCRdb recomputed calls from the reads with MiXCR, one row per CDR3 protein. The sample yields around 450,000 distinct CDR3 sequences, approximately 31% seen once. The data derive from a study of T cell repertoires in cytomegalovirus infection. The clonotype comes from a human donor in good health (CMV status not recorded). Some clones in this sample may be carry-over from other donors' samples. The genes are TRBV19 and TRBJ1-1, with 9 bases fitting TRBD1. Sequenced: PBMCs. In DNA form, the CDR3 reads TGTGCCAGTAGTATGCCCACGGGACAGGGACCCACTGAAGCTTTCTTT. It encodes CASSMPTGQGPTEAFF.